The 10 T cell receptor beta chains reported below all come from one sample, sequenced in a study of cytomegalovirus exposure and HLA in healthy donors. A multiplex PCR was run with 60 Vbeta primers and 13 Jbeta primers. The repertoire was sequenced with immunoSEQ multiplex PCR; TCRdb's copy has only in-frame clones and lacks some. The sample holds 95,000 to 110,000 clones, about 75% seen once. Specimen: PBMCs. The source is a man between 60 and 75 years old in good health and CMV-seropositive.

The genes are TRBV18 and TRBJ1-1; D ambiguous. V was cut by 1 base and J by 4 bases, with 7 bases left in between. The V gene's germline CDR1 is KGHSH and CDR2 LQKENI. CDR3 length equals 13 residues. CDR3 nucleotides: TGTGCCAGCTCACCACTGGGCAGCACTGAAGCTTTCTTT. It translates to CASSPLGSTEAFF.

The rearrangement joins TRBV6-1 to TRBJ1-5; a possible D gene is TRBD1 (6 bases). Trimming took off 6 bases at V and 7 bases at J, with 16 bases between the two ends. CDR3 size: 14 residues. Germline V lookup: CDR1 MNHNS, CDR2 SASEGT. The CDR3 here is CASRFQGQGQPQHF. The CDR3 DNA reads as TGTGCCAGCAGATTCCAGGGGCAGGGGCAGCCCCAGCATTTT.

V is TRBV5-5 and J is TRBJ2-5; perhaps TRBD1 as D (7 bases). The germline V gene encodes CDR1 SGHKS and CDR2 YYEKEE (reference sequence). The CDR3 is made up of 14 amino acids. Trimming shortened V by 2 bases and J by 5 bases, and 13 bases separated the two germline ends. CDR3 nucleotide sequence: TGTGCCAGCAGCTTCGGGGCAGGGGGGGAGACCCAGTACTTC. It translates to CASSFGAGGETQYF.

J is TRBJ1-2 and V is TRBV7-2; TRBD1 matches 7 bases. V gave up 1 base and J gave up 6 bases; unmatched junction bases: 14. Germline CDR1 SGHTA, CDR2 FQGNSA. The CDR3 has 17 amino acids. CDR3 sequence: CASSLGIRDSPRHGYTF. In DNA, the CDR3 is TGTGCCAGCAGCTTAGGTATCAGGGACAGTCCCCGGCATGGCTACACCTTC.

The chain joins TRBV19 to TRBJ2-6; 8 nucleotides agree with TRBD1. Germline V gives CDR1 LNHDA, CDR2 SQIVND (reference sequence). CDR3 length: 16 amino acids. The ends lost 9 bases at V and 3 bases at J; junction bases unmatched: 10. This chain's CDR3 is CASRDRRAYGANVLTF. CDR3 nucleotide sequence: TGTGCCAGCCGGGACAGGCGCGCCTATGGGGCCAACGTCCTGACTTTC.

The chain combines TRBV5-1 with TRBJ2-5; possibly TRBD1 for D (6 bases). Germline CDR1 is SGHRS and CDR2 is YFSETQ. The CDR3 loop spans 14 amino acids. Trimming removed 2 bases from V and 1 base from J, with 9 bases in between. The CDR3 here is CASSFSGVQETQYF. In nucleotides, the CDR3 is TGCGCCAGCAGCTTTTCAGGGGTCCAAGAGACCCAGTACTTC.

The chain uses TRBV6-1 and TRBJ2-5; possible D gene TRBD1, 6 bases. The ends were cut back, 0 bases at V and 5 bases at J, with 10 bases in the middle. CDR1 and CDR2 (germline): MNHNS, SASEGT. This CDR3 comprises 14 residues. The CDR3: CASSEAGGRETQYF. In nucleotides, the CDR3 is TGTGCCAGCAGTGAAGCAGGGGGACGTGAGACCCAGTACTTC.

V usage is TRBV4-2 and J usage is TRBJ1-2; 7 bases line up with TRBD1. J lost 3 bases, V lost 0 bases, and 4 bases had no gene match. The germline V gene encodes CDR1 LGHNA and CDR2 YNFKEQ. This CDR3 has 15 residues. CDR3 in DNA: TGTGCCAGCAGCCAAGATCTAGACAGGGACTATGGCTACACCTTC. Encoded protein: CASSQDLDRDYGYTF.

The chain employs TRBV5-8 and TRBJ2-3, with 9 bases lining up with TRBD2. The CDR3 loop spans 14 amino acids. The V gene end was trimmed by 0 bases and the J gene end by 14 bases; junction bases not matched to a gene: 10. Germline CDR1 and CDR2: SGHTS and YDEGEE. The chain's CDR3 is CASSLVNLGTSLYF. CDR3 bases: TGTGCCAGCAGCTTGGTCAATCTCGGGACTAGCCTGTATTTT.

This chain connects TRBV5-1 to TRBJ2-3, with no clear D. Germline lookup yields CDR1 SGHRS and CDR2 YFSETQ. CDR3 length equals 12 residues. Trimming took 0 bases from V and 5 from J, leaving 4 bases between them. The CDR3 DNA is TGCGCCAGCAGCTTGGACGGAGATACGCAGTATTTT. Protein sequence: CASSLDGDTQYF.